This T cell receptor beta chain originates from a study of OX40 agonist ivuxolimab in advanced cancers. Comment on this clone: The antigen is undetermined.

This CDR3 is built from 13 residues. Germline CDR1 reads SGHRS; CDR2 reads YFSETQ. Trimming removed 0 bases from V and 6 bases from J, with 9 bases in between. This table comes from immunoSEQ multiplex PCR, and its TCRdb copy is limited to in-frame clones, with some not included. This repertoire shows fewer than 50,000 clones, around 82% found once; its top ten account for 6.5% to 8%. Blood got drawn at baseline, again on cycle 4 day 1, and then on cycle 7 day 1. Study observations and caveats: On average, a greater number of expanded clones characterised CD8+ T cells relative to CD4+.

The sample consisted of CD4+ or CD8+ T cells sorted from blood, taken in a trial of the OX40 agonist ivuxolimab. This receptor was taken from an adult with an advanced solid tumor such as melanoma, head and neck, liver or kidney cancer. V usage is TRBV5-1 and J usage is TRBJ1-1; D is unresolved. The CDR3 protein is CASSLGQEAEAFF. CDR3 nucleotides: TGCGCCAGCAGCTTGGGGCAGGAGGCTGAAGCTTTCTTT.